This TCR beta chain was captured by sequencing in a study of Ad26.COV2.S vaccination and SARS-CoV-2 variants. Study summary: Within the COV1001 Ad26.COV2.S trial arm, the donor was enrolled.

The treatment here: some 20 received Ad26.COV2.S at low or high dose, single or two shots; several received placebo; per-sample allocation not given. The samples were gathered on day 63 after the first injection of vaccine or placebo. Here immunoSEQ multiplex PCR was the method, and the copy in TCRdb shows in-frame clones only, minus some. Of about 680,000 clones listed, 89% were seen once; the top ten hold approximately 1.5%. The CDR3 runs to 14 residues. V gave up 4 bases and J gave up 7 bases; unmatched junction bases: 6. Germline V gene lookup returns CDR1 GTSNPN and CDR2 SVGIG (reference sequence).

Here the sequenced sample was peripheral blood, taken in a trial of Ad26.COV2.S vaccine versus placebo. The receptor's source is a person aged 18 to 65 who received the Ad26.COV2.S COVID-19 vaccine or a placebo. The V and J genes are TRBV30 and TRBJ1-4; 10 bases fit TRBD1. The CDR3 reads CAWTPGTGAEKLFF. CDR3 bases: TGTGCCTGGACACCCGGGACAGGGGCTGAAAAACTGTTTTTT.